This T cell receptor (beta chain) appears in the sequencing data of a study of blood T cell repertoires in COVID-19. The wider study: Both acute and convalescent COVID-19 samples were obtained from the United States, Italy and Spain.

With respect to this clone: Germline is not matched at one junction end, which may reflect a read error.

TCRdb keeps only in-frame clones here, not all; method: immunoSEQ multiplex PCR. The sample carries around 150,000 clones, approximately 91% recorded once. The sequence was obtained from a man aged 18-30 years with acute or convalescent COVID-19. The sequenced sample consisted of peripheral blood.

The CDR3 reads CASSQVGGVLNNSPLHF. Written as DNA, the CDR3 is TGTGCCAGCAGTCAAGTAGGCGGGGTTCTGAATAATTCACCCCTCCACTTT. The rearrangement uses TRBV14 and TRBJ1-6; D is ambiguous. This CDR3 region has 17 residues. CDR1 is SGHDN, CDR2 FVKESK, per germline.